Sequencing of this TCR beta chain was carried out in a study of T cell changes during pregnancy in multiple sclerosis. With 1 base clipped from V and 8 bases from J, the junction kept 7 bases outside the gene matches. CDR3 length: 15 amino acids. CDR1 is SGHRS and CDR2 is YFSETQ in the germline V gene. Method: immunoSEQ multiplex PCR; TCRdb's copy keeps in-frame clones and lacks some. The sample lists under 75,000 clones; under 95% were seen once. This TCR was sampled from a female donor with multiple sclerosis, enrolled in a pregnancy study. The material was CD8+ T cells from peripheral blood mononuclear cells, obtained in the second trimester of pregnancy. The genes are TRBV5-1 and TRBJ1-4; 8 nucleotides line up with TRBD1. The CDR3 DNA is TGCGCCAGCAGCTTGTCAGGAGGACAGGGAGAAAAACTGTTTTTT. It translates to CASSLSGGQGEKLFF.